The 3 T cell receptor beta chains below all came from one sample that was sequenced in a study of T cells expressing NK-cell markers. TCRdb reanalyzed the 5' RACE reads and collapses them to one entry per CDR3 protein, without DNA. Here the sample table reports 150,000 to 180,000 distinct CDR3 sequences. Sequencing was done on a sample of blood T cells: a sorted CD56 or NKG2C T cell subset, CD4+ or CD8+ T cells, or bulk PBMC T cells (not recorded which). These receptors all come from a woman aged 45-65 years in good health.

The chain has TRBV2 and TRBJ1-2. Per the germline V gene, CDR1 is SNHLY and CDR2 is FYNNEI. This CDR3 contains 13 residues. The CDR3 reads CASSESEGYGYTF.

V gene TRBV9 combines with J gene TRBJ2-7; TCRdb returns TRBD1, unconfirmable since there is no DNA. The CDR3 sequence is 15 residues long. Germline V CDR1 and CDR2: SGDLS, YYNGEE. CDR3 protein: CASTPGGRTSYEQYF. The variable domain in full, completed from reference TRBV9 and TRBJ2-7, reads DSGVTQTPKHLITATGQRVTLRCSPRSGDLSVYWYQQSLDQGLQFLIQYYNGEERAKGNILERFSAQQFPDLHSELNLSSLELGDSALYFCASTPGGRTSYEQYFGPGTRLTVT.

The chain joins TRBV27 to TRBJ2-3; the D call from TCRdb, TRBD1, cannot be confirmed without DNA. This CDR3 is 17 amino acids long. Per germline, CDR1 MNHEY and CDR2 SMNVEV (reference sequence). CDR3 in amino acids: CASSLPTRTGRTDTQYF.